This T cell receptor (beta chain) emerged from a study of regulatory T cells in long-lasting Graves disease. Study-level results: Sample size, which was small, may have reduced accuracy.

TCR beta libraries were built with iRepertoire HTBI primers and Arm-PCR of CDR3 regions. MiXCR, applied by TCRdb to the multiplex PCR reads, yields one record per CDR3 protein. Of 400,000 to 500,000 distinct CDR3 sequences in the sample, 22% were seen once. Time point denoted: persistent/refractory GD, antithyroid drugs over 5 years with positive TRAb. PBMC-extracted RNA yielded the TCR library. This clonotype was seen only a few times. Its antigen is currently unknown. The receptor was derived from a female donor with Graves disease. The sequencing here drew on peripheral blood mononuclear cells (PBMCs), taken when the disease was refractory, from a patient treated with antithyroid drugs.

Written as DNA, the CDR3 is TGTGCCAGCAGCTGGGGCGACGGGGGTGTTGGAAACACCATATATTTT. It translates to CASSWGDGGVGNTIYF. The genes are TRBV7-2 and TRBJ1-3, with D possibly matching TRBD1 (5 bases). This CDR3 has 16 amino acids. Germline V gene lookup returns CDR1 SGHTA and CDR2 FQGNSA. The germline V and J ends were trimmed by 4 bases and 3 bases, with 16 bases remaining between them.